The source of this T cell receptor beta chain is a study of blood T cells in healthy people across ages. The authors ran a second PCR of 7 to 11 cycles using a sample-barcoded 5' primer and a J-beta primer mix. TCRdb ran MiXCR on the 5' RACE reads and lists one entry per CDR3 protein. The repertoire has roughly 640,000 distinct CDR3 sequences, approximately 30% of them found once; the top ten carry approximately 14%. This clonotype turned up a few times. The CDR3 totals 16 residues. Germline loops: CDR1 LGHDT, CDR2 YNNKEL (reference sequence). V shed 3 bases, J shed 3 bases, and the junction held 4 bases outside the gene matches.

The TCR comes from an elderly woman in good health. The chain joins TRBV3-1 to TRBJ1-3; 11 positions agree with TRBD1. Sequenced material: blood. The CDR3, as DNA: TGTGCCAGCAGCCATCCGGACAGGGGGCATGGAAACACCATATATTTT. It codes for CASSHPDRGHGNTIYF.